This TCR beta chain appears in the sequencing data of a study of T-cell memory formation after mild COVID-19. The CDR3 covers 18 residues. The V gene end was trimmed by 3 bases and the J gene end by 4 bases; junction bases not matched to a gene: 15. Germline V CDR1 and CDR2: SGHRS, YFSETQ. TCRdb reanalysed the 5' RACE reads using MiXCR and keeps one entry per CDR3 protein. This sample has a few hundred thousand distinct CDR3 sequences, with roughly 15% found just once. The origin of this receptor is a man aged 18 to 29 who had mild COVID-19 (a few samples of this study predate the infection). Cell type and time point are not known. Sequencing was performed on PBMCs or a T cell subset sorted from them (not recorded which). The rearrangement links TRBV5-1 to TRBJ1-2, with 10 bases aligning to TRBD1. The CDR3 region is CASSWGSDRGRAPYGYTF. The CDR3 DNA reads as TGCGCCAGCAGCTGGGGATCAGACAGGGGGCGAGCCCCCTATGGCTACACCTTC.